The entry that follows covers one T cell receptor beta chain sequence. Its cognate antigen is unknown. The repertoire was sequenced with immunoSEQ multiplex PCR; TCRdb's copy has only in-frame clones and lacks some. There are approximately 24,000 clones in the sample; roughly 69% occur only once, and approximately 9.3% lies in the top ten. After CD4+ and CD8+ cells were isolated by positive magnetic bead selection, their purity was checked by flow cytometry. The sample originates from a study of somatic mutations in cytotoxic T cells in rheumatoid arthritis. Study-level results: No significant CD8+ T-cell clonality difference was found between rheumatoid arthritis patients and age-matched controls.

This clonotype originated in a woman under 30 in good health. Sequencing input: CD8+ T cells sorted from blood.

In DNA form, the CDR3 reads TGTGCCACCGGAGAGCTGTACAATCAGCCCCAGCATTTT. Translated, it gives CATGELYNQPQHF. V is TRBV15 and J is TRBJ1-5, with unresolved D. V lost 8 bases, J lost 3 bases, and 11 bases lay in between. Germline assignment: CDR1 LNHNV and CDR2 YYDKDF (reference sequence). This CDR3 is built from 13 residues.